Listed below are T cell receptor beta chains from one sample, sequenced in a study of technical replicates of blood from a few donors. Produced via immunoSEQ multiplex PCR; TCRdb's table is partial and in-frame only. Of about 68,000 clones detected, nearly 98% appear once; the ten largest clones hold around 0.3%. Sequencing was performed on T cells isolated from PBMCs. The receptors here all came from a human donor in good health. Each CDR3 is given with its conserved first and last residue. A D gene is named only where the DNA matches it firmly.

d_call,j_call,v_call,cdr3_aa,cdr3_nt
NA,TRBJ1-3,TRBV6-5,CASRTTGTITIYF,TGTGCCAGCCGTACAACAGGAACGATCACCATATATTTT
TRBD1,TRBJ2-5,TRBV10-2,CASSDKGAHGETQYF,TGCGCCAGCAGTGATAAGGGGGCGCATGGAGAGACCCAGTACTTC
NA,TRBJ2-2,TRBV14,CASSHLGHNTGELFF,TGTGCCAGCAGCCATTTGGGACACAACACCGGGGAGCTGTTTTTT
NA,TRBJ1-5,TRBV9,CASSGQGNQPQHF,TGTGCCAGCAGCGGACAGGGCAATCAGCCCCAGCATTTT
NA,TRBJ2-2,TRBV28,CASSDGGMDTGELFF,TGTGCCAGCAGTGATGGGGGGATGGACACCGGGGAGCTGTTTTTT
NA,TRBJ2-2,TRBV5-4,CASSWTYTGELFF,TGTGCCAGCAGCTGGACTTACACCGGGGAGCTGTTTTTT
NA,TRBJ2-5,TRBV9,CASSVDPREETQYF,TGTGCCAGCAGCGTAGACCCCCGCGAAGAGACCCAGTACTTC
TRBD2,TRBJ2-7,TRBV27,CASSFVAGPGEQYF,TGTGCCAGCAGTTTCGTAGCGGGTCCGGGGGAGCAGTACTTC
NA,TRBJ1-1,TRBV9,CASSVDSGRGEAFF,TGTGCCAGCAGCGTAGATTCCGGAAGGGGTGAAGCTTTCTTT
TRBD1,TRBJ2-7,TRBV19,CASQLTGSSGEQYF,TGTGCCAGTCAACTGACAGGGTCGAGTGGTGAGCAGTACTTC
NA,TRBJ1-4,TRBV6-1,CASSERGEAEKLFF,TGTGCCAGCAGTGAACGGGGAGAGGCCGAAAAACTGTTTTTT
NA,TRBJ2-1,TRBV6-5,CASSSGSYNEQFF,TGTGCCAGCAGTAGCGGTTCCTACAATGAGCAGTTCTTC
NA,TRBJ1-2,TRBV5-8,CASSSERVPYGYTF,TGTGCCAGCAGCTCGGAACGGGTACCTTATGGCTACACCTTC
NA,TRBJ2-5,TRBV11-2,CASSLGFGGETQYF,TGTGCCAGCAGCTTAGGTTTTGGAGGAGAGACCCAGTACTTC
TRBD2,TRBJ2-1,TRBV7-2,CASSFRTSGRNEQFF,TGTGCCAGCAGCTTCAGGACTAGCGGGAGGAATGAGCAGTTCTTC